This TCR beta chain emerged from a study of technical replicates of blood from several donors. The assay was immunoSEQ multiplex PCR, and TCRdb's table has in-frame clones only and misses some. Of about 75,000 clones listed, around 97% were seen once; the top ten hold 0.18%. The CDR3 loop spans 14 amino acids. The ends were cut back, 6 bases at V and 4 bases at J, with 15 bases in the middle. Germline CDR1 is MNHEY and CDR2 is SVGAGI. The rearrangement links TRBV6-5 to TRBJ1-1, with D possibly being TRBD1 (5 bases). This receptor was identified in a human donor in good health. Input material: T cells isolated from PBMCs. The DNA for the CDR3 is TGTGCCAGCAGCCACGGGGGGGTTGGCACTGAAGCTTTCTTT. Translated, it gives CASSHGGVGTEAFF.